These 23 T cell receptor beta chains were sequenced from one sample in a study of T cell repertoires in cytomegalovirus infection. Via MiXCR, TCRdb re-called the reads, giving one row per CDR3 protein. Here the sample spans about 890,000 distinct CDR3 sequences, approximately 31% being singletons. These receptors lack a known antigen. Sequenced material: cultured CD8+ T cells from PBMCs, taken from culture after CMV antigen stimulation. Receptors were obtained from a human donor in good health (CMV status not recorded). Some clones in this sample may be carry-over from other donors' samples.

The chain joins TRBV28 to TRBJ1-6; D perhaps matches TRBD1 (6 bases). The CDR3 loop spans 21 amino acids. Trimming shortened V by 5 bases and J by 0 bases, and 26 bases separated the two germline ends. Germline V gene lookup returns CDR1 MDHEN and CDR2 SYDVKM. The CDR3 DNA reads TGTGCCAGCAGTCTTCCTAGTCCAGGGGCCCCGCCGGACTCCTATAATTCACCCCTCCACTTT. Its protein is CASSLPSPGAPPDSYNSPLHF.

This clonotype was observed a few times. CDR3 residues: CASSYSRASSYEQYF. The CDR3, as DNA: TGTGCCAGCAGTTACTCTAGGGCTAGCTCCTACGAGCAGTACTTC. The chain employs TRBV6-6 and TRBJ2-7; D remains unclear. Trimming took off 0 bases at V and 0 bases at J, with 9 bases between the two ends. Germline CDR1 and CDR2: MNHNY and SVGAGI (reference sequence). CDR3 length equals 15 residues.

This chain uses TRBV12-3 or TRBV12-4 with TRBJ1-3; perhaps TRBD1 as D (6 bases). Between the trimmed V and J ends, which lost 7 bases and 4 bases, there was a span of 14 bases. This CDR3 has 14 residues. CDR3: CASIIRGPGNTIYF. The CDR3 DNA is TGTGCCAGCATCATCCGGGGGCCGGGAAACACCATATATTTT.

This clonotype was counted only a few times. This sequence joins TRBV10-3 and TRBJ2-2; either TRBD1 or TRBD2 may fit D (5 bases each). Germline CDR1 ENHRY, CDR2 SYGVKD. The V gene lost 5 bases and the J gene lost 3 bases, with 16 bases spanning the gap. The CDR3 totals 16 residues. The CDR3 here is CAISPGTQGDTGELFF. For the CDR3, the DNA is TGTGCCATCAGTCCCGGGACCCAGGGTGACACCGGGGAGCTGTTTTTT.

This clonotype occurred a few times. In DNA form, the CDR3 reads TGTGCCAGCAGTCCCGGGACTCCTGAAGCTTTCTTT. Translation gives CASSPGTPEAFF. V usage is TRBV27 and J usage is TRBJ1-1; a weak D match, TRBD1 (5 bases). Germline V gene data show CDR1 as MNHEY and CDR2 as SMNVEV (reference sequence). The CDR3 has 12 residues. V was pared by 5 bases and J by 6 bases, with 10 bases between.

This chain uses TRBV28 with TRBJ2-2; D is uncertain. This CDR3 is built from 16 residues. From germline, CDR1 is MDHEN and CDR2 SYDVKM. Trimming took off 6 bases at V and 0 bases at J, with 14 bases between the two ends. CDR3 in amino acids: CASSFFETPNTGELFF. In nucleotides, the CDR3 is TGTGCCAGCAGCTTCTTCGAGACACCGAACACCGGGGAGCTGTTTTTT.

The V gene is TRBV4-1, the J gene TRBJ1-3; D not certain. Germline lookup yields CDR1 MGHRA and CDR2 YSYEKL. With 0 bases removed from V and 3 bases from J, the gap between germline ends came to 12 bases. The CDR3 length is 16 residues. CDR3 in amino acids: CASSQEGQMDGNTIYF. Written as DNA, the CDR3 is TGCGCCAGCAGCCAAGAAGGCCAGATGGATGGAAACACCATATATTTT.

This clonotype came up many times. The V call is TRBV12-3 or TRBV12-4, the J call TRBJ1-4; TRBD1 matches 7 bases. The length of the CDR3 is 13 residues. The J segment lost 12 bases and the V segment lost 7 bases, leaving 11 bases of the junction unmatched. This CDR3 reads CASTNLGQNELFF. As DNA, the CDR3 is TGTGCCAGCACAAACTTGGGACAGAATGAACTGTTTTTT.

This clonotype was observed many times. V is TRBV7-2 and J is TRBJ1-6; D unclear. V lost 5 bases and J lost 8, with 13 bases in between. The CDR3 is made up of 14 amino acids. CDR1 SGHTA and CDR2 FQGNSA come from the germline V gene. The CDR3, as DNA: TGTGCCAGCAGCACCATGTTCGGGGATTCACCCCTCCACTTT. This encodes CASSTMFGDSPLHF.

This clonotype was counted many times. The chain recombines TRBV7-2 with TRBJ2-5; 9 nucleotides line up with TRBD2. Germline CDR1 SGHTA, CDR2 FQGNSA. With 1 base clipped from V and 2 bases from J, the junction kept 8 bases outside the gene matches. This CDR3 is built from 17 residues. In nucleotides, the CDR3 is TGTGCCAGCAGCTTAGACCCTAGCGGGGTCCTTCAAGAGACCCAGTACTTC. Translated, it gives CASSLDPSGVLQETQYF.

The chain is built from TRBV10-2 and TRBJ2-1; D not certain. The V end lost 6 bases, the J end lost 7 bases, and 10 bases lay between the germline ends. CDR3 size: 12 residues. CDR1 is WSHSY, CDR2 SAAADI, per germline. The CDR3 loop reads CASSTLFNEQFF. CDR3 bases: TGCGCCAGCAGCACCTTATTTAATGAGCAGTTCTTC.

The chain employs TRBV7-1 and TRBJ2-1, with unresolved D. TRBV7-1 is designated an ORF whose function remains uncertain. Trimming took off 6 bases at V and 6 bases at J, with 15 bases between the two ends. The CDR3 is made up of 14 amino acids. The DNA of the CDR3 is TGTGCCAGCAGTCATGCAGGACGGGTCAATGAGCAGTTCTTC. Translation gives CASSHAGRVNEQFF.

V and J are TRBV7-2 and TRBJ2-5, with 7 bases identical to TRBD2. The CDR3 covers 15 residues. V was clipped by 2 bases and J by 2 bases; unmatched bases: 5. The germline V gene encodes CDR1 SGHTA and CDR2 FQGNSA. The DNA of the CDR3 is TGTGCCAGCAGCTTAAATGGGAGGGGTCAAGAGACCCAGTACTTC. Its protein is CASSLNGRGQETQYF.

The CDR3 region has the DNA TGTGCCAGCAGCTCGGACAGGGCTCTCTGGGAGCTGTTTTTT. It is translated as CASSSDRALWELFF. The chain couples TRBV5-5 to TRBJ2-2; 8 nucleotides agree with TRBD1. CDR1 SGHKS and CDR2 YYEKEE come from the germline V gene (reference sequence). V trimming: 3 bases; J trimming: 9 bases; junction bases outside the gene matches: 7. This CDR3 contains 14 residues.

This clonotype was seen repeatedly, ten times or more. The V and J genes are TRBV19 and TRBJ1-4, with D possibly being TRBD1 (6 bases). This CDR3 has 16 amino acids. Between the trimmed V and J ends, which lost 5 bases and 5 bases, there was a span of 18 bases. CDR1 is LNHDA, CDR2 SQIVND, per germline (reference sequence). The chain's CDR3 is CASSGYRDLGNEKLFF. Here the CDR3 DNA reads TGTGCCAGTAGTGGATACAGGGATCTGGGGAATGAAAAACTGTTTTTT.

This clonotype was counted only a few times. V is TRBV27 and J is TRBJ2-1; 7 bases are a match to TRBD1. The germline gives CDR1 MNHEY, CDR2 SMNVEV (reference sequence). The CDR3 spans 14 residues. V gave up 5 bases and J gave up 6 bases; unmatched junction bases: 7. The CDR3 loop reads CASSPQGGLNEQFF. The CDR3 DNA sequence: TGTGCCAGCAGTCCCCAAGGGGGCCTCAATGAGCAGTTCTTC.

This CDR3 is CASSPLYTAKNIQYF. CDR3 bases: TGCGCCAGCAGCCCTCTATATACAGCCAAAAACATTCAGTACTTC. This chain joins TRBV4-3 and TRBJ2-4; D is uncertain. Germline V CDR1 and CDR2: LGHNA, YSLEER. The ends were cut back, 4 bases at V and 0 bases at J, with 10 bases in the middle. The CDR3 has 15 residues.

The chain links TRBV19 to TRBJ1-4; tentative D call: TRBD1 (6 bases). This CDR3 contains 15 residues. V lost 6 bases and J lost 5, with 16 bases in between. Germline assignment: CDR1 LNHDA and CDR2 SQIVND (reference sequence). This CDR3 reads CASRGTGARNEKLFF. In DNA form, the CDR3 reads TGTGCCAGTAGAGGAACGGGGGCGCGGAATGAAAAACTGTTTTTT.

This chain connects TRBV4-1 to TRBJ2-7; D remains ambiguous. Germline lookup yields CDR1 MGHRA and CDR2 YSYEKL. V lost 2 bases and J 0 bases, leaving 11 bases between the germline ends. The CDR3 runs to 15 residues. CDR3 DNA: TGCGCCAGCAGCCAATACTTCGGATCCTCCTACGAGCAGTACGTC. Translating gives CASSQYFGSSYEQYV.

This chain connects TRBV12-5 to TRBJ1-1, with D hard to call. Germline CDR1 reads LGHNT; CDR2 reads FRNRAP. V lost 6 bases and J lost 2, with 7 bases in between. The CDR3 covers 12 residues. The CDR3 coding sequence is TGTGCTAGTGGACAGAGCAACACTGAAGCTTTCTTT. Translated: CASGQSNTEAFF.

The V gene is TRBV6-4, the J gene TRBJ1-2, with 8 bases fitting TRBD1. V gave up 6 bases and J gave up 4 bases; unmatched junction bases: 4. Germline-derived CDR1 and CDR2 are MRHNA and SNTAGT. This CDR3 has 13 residues. The CDR3 region has the DNA TGTGCCAGCAGGCCCGGGACAGGCTATGGCTACACCTTC. This translates into CASRPGTGYGYTF.

The chain links TRBV27 to TRBJ1-2; 7 positions agree with TRBD1. V lost 0 bases, J lost 4 bases, and 5 bases stayed unmatched. CDR3 length: 15 residues. CDR1 and CDR2 from the germline V gene are MNHEY and SMNVEV (reference sequence). The CDR3 nucleotides are TGTGCCAGCAGTTTATCTGGGGGACAGTTCTATGGCTACACCTTC. Amino acids: CASSLSGGQFYGYTF.

This clonotype appeared a few times. The CDR3 DNA reads as TGTGCCAGCAGCGGGTGGACTAGCGGGGGCCGCAACTACCCTTACACAGATACGCAGTATTTT. This sequence encodes CASSGWTSGGRNYPYTDTQYF. The chain uses TRBV7-3 and TRBJ2-3; 13 bases fit TRBD2. Germline-derived CDR1 and CDR2 are SGHTA and FQGTGA. The length of the CDR3 is 21 residues. V shed 5 bases, J shed 2 bases, and the junction held 19 bases outside the gene matches.